This is a list of T cell receptor beta chains from one sample in a study of T cell responses to AZD1222 COVID-19 vaccine. Assay: immunoSEQ multiplex PCR; the TCRdb copy retains only in-frame clones and omits some. Of around 83,000 clones in the sample, 90% were seen once. Source: peripheral blood, taken 28 days after the second AZD1222 dose. All receptors derive from an adult who received the AZD1222 COVID-19 vaccine. Each CDR3 is given with its conserved first and last residue. Fields, in order: J gene, D gene, clone size, V gene, CDR3 protein, CDR3 DNA. The D gene is left open where the match is weak. Only part of the rows carry a size: once, few, many, or a class if the clone is expanded.

>TRBJ1-1|.|.|TRBV7-8
CASSAFSLGTEAFF
TGTGCCAGCAGCGCCTTTTCCCTGGGCACTGAAGCTTTCTTT
>TRBJ2-1|TRBD2|few|TRBV7-2
CASSPGLAGGTEQFF
TGTGCCAGCAGCCCGGGACTAGCGGGGGGTACTGAGCAGTTCTTC
>TRBJ1-1|TRBD1|.|TRBV18
CASSPDRGRGFEAFF
TGTGCCAGCTCACCGGACAGGGGGCGCGGGTTTGAAGCTTTCTTT
>TRBJ1-2|.|.|TRBV28
CASRRTVNYGYTF
TGTGCCAGCAGACGGACAGTCAACTATGGCTACACCTTC
>TRBJ2-1|.|.|TRBV5-1
CASSFGDPNNERFF
TGCGCCAGCAGCTTCGGAGATCCCAACAATGAGCGGTTCTTC
>TRBJ1-2|TRBD1|.|TRBV6-5
CASTTIQGSYGYTF
TGTGCCAGCACCACTATACAGGGGTCCTATGGCTACACCTTC
>TRBJ1-6|.|.|TRBV7-6
CASSHRQGNNSPLHF
TGTGCCAGCAGCCATAGGCAGGGGAATAATTCACCCCTCCACTTT
>TRBJ2-3|TRBD2|once|TRBV18
CASSPSGGSTDTQYF
TGTGCCAGCTCACCAAGCGGGGGAAGCACAGATACGCAGTATTTT
>TRBJ1-1|.|.|TRBV5-1
CASSSRTANTEAFF
TGCGCCAGCAGCTCCAGGACAGCGAACACTGAAGCTTTCTTT
>TRBJ2-5|.|.|TRBV7-9
CASGGGRTQYF
TGTGCCAGCGGCGGCGGTAGGACCCAGTACTTC
>TRBJ1-4|.|.|TRBV10-3
CAIRGTPKATNEKLFF
TGTGCCATCAGAGGGACACCTAAAGCAACTAATGAAAAACTGTTTTTT
>TRBJ1-2|TRBD1|.|TRBV6-5
CASTTGTAYGYTF
TGTGCCAGCACGACCGGGACAGCCTATGGCTACACCTTC
>TRBJ2-6|TRBD1|.|TRBV9
CASSLTGQLSGANVLTF
TGTGCCAGCAGCCTAACGGGACAGCTCTCTGGGGCCAACGTCCTGACTTTC
>TRBJ1-6|.|.|TRBV6-5
CASTRRAEVNSPLHF
TGTGCCAGCACCAGACGGGCCGAGGTTAATTCACCCCTCCACTTT
>TRBJ1-1|.|.|TRBV7-9
CASSLFTENTEAFF
TGTGCCAGCAGCTTATTTACGGAAAACACTGAAGCTTTCTTT
>TRBJ1-6|.|.|TRBV27
CASSYQPDRRGNSPLHF
TGTGCCAGCAGTTACCAACCCGACAGGCGGGGTAATTCACCCCTCCACTTT
>TRBJ1-2|TRBD1|.|TRBV27
CASSLRTGVYGYTF
TGTGCCAGCAGTTTAAGGACAGGGGTCTATGGCTACACCTTC
>TRBJ1-5|.|.|TRBV20-1
CSASRQGNQPQHF
TGCAGTGCTAGTAGACAAGGGAATCAGCCCCAGCATTTT
>TRBJ1-1|.|.|TRBV19
CASSIEGKSTEAFF
TGTGCCAGTAGTATAGAGGGAAAGTCCACTGAAGCTTTCTTT
>TRBJ1-2|.|few|TRBV6-5
CASSYSLRTANYGYTF
TGTGCCAGCAGTTACTCCCTACGGACGGCTAACTATGGCTACACCTTC
>TRBJ1-2|.|.|TRBV5-1
CASSLQPSYGYTF
TGCGCCAGCAGCTTACAGCCCTCCTATGGCTACACCTTC
>TRBJ2-5|.|.|TRBV18
CASSPGIQETQYF
TGTGCCAGCTCACCAGGCATACAAGAGACCCAGTACTTC
>TRBJ1-6|.|.|TRBV7-2
CASSSTLYNSPLHF
TGTGCCAGCAGCTCCACATTGTATAATTCACCCCTCCACTTT
>TRBJ1-5|.|.|TRBV19
CASGQTPISAPQHF
TGTGCCAGTGGACAGACCCCCATCAGCGCGCCCCAGCATTTT
>TRBJ1-5|.|.|TRBV24-1
CATSEGGHVAYQPQHF
TGTGCCACCAGTGAGGGTGGACACGTCGCCTATCAGCCCCAGCATTTT
>TRBJ2-6|.|.|TRBV3-1/TRBV3-2
CASSLQSVLTF
TGTGCCAGCAGCCTTCAGTCCGTCCTGACTTTC
>TRBJ2-1|.|.|TRBV7-2
CASSLRGARLDYNEQFF
TGTGCCAGCAGCTTAAGGGGGGCGCGCTTAGATTACAATGAGCAGTTCTTC
>TRBJ1-4|.|.|TRBV5-1
CASSLSPGAGTEKLFF
TGCGCCAGCAGCTTGAGCCCCGGGGCAGGGACTGAAAAACTGTTTTTT
>TRBJ1-4|.|.|TRBV3-1/TRBV3-2
CASSHTGGEKLFF
TGTGCCAGCAGCCATACTGGGGGGGAAAAACTGTTTTTT
>TRBJ2-2|TRBD1|.|TRBV5-1
CASSLWTGGPGELFF
TGCGCCAGCAGCTTGTGGACAGGGGGTCCCGGGGAGCTGTTTTTT
>TRBJ1-2|.|.|TRBV24-1
CATSSVQGYGYTF
TGTGCCACCAGTTCGGTCCAGGGTTATGGCTACACCTTC
>TRBJ1-5|.|.|TRBV28
CASSRPGQLQPQHF
TGTGCCAGCAGTCGTCCGGGCCAACTACAGCCCCAGCATTTT
>TRBJ1-1|TRBD1|.|TRBV4-3
CASSQDVGRGGEAFF
TGCGCCAGCAGCCAAGATGTGGGCAGGGGGGGGGAAGCTTTCTTT
>TRBJ1-2|TRBD1|once|TRBV7-9
CASSPSRGQYGYTF
TGTGCCAGCAGCCCCTCCAGGGGGCAATATGGCTACACCTTC
>TRBJ1-5|.|.|TRBV6-5
CASSQDTVNQPQHF
TGTGCCAGCAGCCAAGACACCGTCAATCAGCCCCAGCATTTT
>TRBJ2-1|TRBD2|.|TRBV29-1
CSAFSGGWANEQFF
TGCAGCGCCTTTAGCGGGGGCTGGGCCAATGAGCAGTTCTTC
>TRBJ2-5|.|once|TRBV11-2
CASSLGGWTPGLQETQYF
TGTGCCAGCAGCTTAGGGGGTTGGACTCCGGGACTTCAAGAGACCCAGTACTTC
>TRBJ2-5|.|.|TRBV5-8
CASSLIPSGETQYF
TGTGCCAGCAGCTTGATACCCTCGGGAGAGACCCAGTACTTC
>TRBJ1-1|TRBD1|.|TRBV10-3
CAISTYSRDRGAEAFF
TGTGCCATCAGTACGTACTCCCGGGACAGGGGTGCTGAAGCTTTCTTT
>TRBJ1-1|TRBD1|.|TRBV5-1
CASSPDRAGEAFF
TGCGCCAGCAGCCCCGACAGGGCAGGGGAAGCTTTCTTT
>TRBJ1-3|.|many|TRBV7-9
CASSGRQIGSGNTIYF
TGTGCCAGCAGCGGACGACAGATCGGCTCTGGAAACACCATATATTTT
>TRBJ1-5|.|.|TRBV7-8
CASSLTQGYSNQPQHF
TGTGCCAGCAGCTTAACCCAAGGGTATAGCAATCAGCCCCAGCATTTT
>TRBJ2-2|.|.|TRBV30
CAFRRGQNTGELFF
TGTGCCTTCCGGAGAGGGCAGAACACCGGGGAGCTGTTTTTT
>TRBJ1-1|.|.|TRBV6-1
CASSERRGMNTEAFF
TGTGCCAGCAGTGAAAGGAGGGGGATGAACACTGAAGCTTTCTTT
>TRBJ1-5|.|.|TRBV28
CASNQAGGYSNQPQHF
TGTGCCAGCAACCAAGCGGGGGGGTATAGCAATCAGCCCCAGCATTTT
>TRBJ2-7|TRBD1|.|TRBV5-4
CASSSSTGSAYEQYF
TGTGCCAGCAGCTCTTCGACAGGGTCGGCCTACGAGCAGTACTTC
>TRBJ2-5|TRBD1|.|TRBV10-3
CAISSGTGKETQYF
TGTGCCATCAGCTCCGGGACAGGAAAAGAGACCCAGTACTTC
>TRBJ1-1|.|.|TRBV7-6
CASSLELTGLGNTEAFF
TGTGCCAGCAGCTTAGAACTAACAGGGTTGGGGAACACTGAAGCTTTCTTT
>TRBJ1-4|.|.|TRBV6-5
CASSHGEKLFF
TGTGCCAGCAGCCACGGGGAAAAACTGTTTTTT
>TRBJ1-5|.|.|TRBV30
CAWSVPQSNQPQHF
TGTGCCTGGAGTGTCCCCCAGAGCAATCAGCCCCAGCATTTT
>TRBJ2-5|.|.|TRBV28
CASSMWGGDETQYF
TGTGCCAGCAGCATGTGGGGGGGCGACGAGACCCAGTACTTC